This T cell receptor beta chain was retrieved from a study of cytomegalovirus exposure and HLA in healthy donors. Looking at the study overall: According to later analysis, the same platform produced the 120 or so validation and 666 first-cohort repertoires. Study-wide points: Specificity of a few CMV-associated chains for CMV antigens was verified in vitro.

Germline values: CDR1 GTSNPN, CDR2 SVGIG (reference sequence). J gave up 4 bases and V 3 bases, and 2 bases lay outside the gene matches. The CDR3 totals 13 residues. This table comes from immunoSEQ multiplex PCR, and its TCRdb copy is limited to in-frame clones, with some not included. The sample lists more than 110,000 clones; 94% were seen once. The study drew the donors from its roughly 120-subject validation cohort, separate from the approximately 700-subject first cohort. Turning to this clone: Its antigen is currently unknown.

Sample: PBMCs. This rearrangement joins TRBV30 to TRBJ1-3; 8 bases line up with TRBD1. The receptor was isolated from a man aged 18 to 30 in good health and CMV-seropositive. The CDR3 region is CAWRGQAGNTIYF. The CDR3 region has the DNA TGTGCCTGGAGGGGACAGGCGGGAAACACCATATATTTT.